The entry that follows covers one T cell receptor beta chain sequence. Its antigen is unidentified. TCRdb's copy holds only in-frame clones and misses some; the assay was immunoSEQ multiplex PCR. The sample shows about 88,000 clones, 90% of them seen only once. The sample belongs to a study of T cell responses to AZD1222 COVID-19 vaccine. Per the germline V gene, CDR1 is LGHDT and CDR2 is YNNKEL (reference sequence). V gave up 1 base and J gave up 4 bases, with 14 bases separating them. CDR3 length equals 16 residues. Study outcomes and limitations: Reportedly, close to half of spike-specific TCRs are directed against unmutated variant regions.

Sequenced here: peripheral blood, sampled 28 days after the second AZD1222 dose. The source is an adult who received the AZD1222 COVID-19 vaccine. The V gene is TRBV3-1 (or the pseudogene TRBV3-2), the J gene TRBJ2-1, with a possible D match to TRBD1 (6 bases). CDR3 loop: CASSQGGTKVYNEQFF. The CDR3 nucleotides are TGTGCCAGCAGCCAAGGTGGGACAAAAGTGTACAATGAGCAGTTCTTC.